A single sample gave rise to the 26 T cell receptor beta chains below, sequenced in a study of cytomegalovirus exposure and HLA in healthy donors. Primers for the PCR totalled 60 Vbeta and 13 Jbeta. Produced via immunoSEQ multiplex PCR; TCRdb's table is partial and in-frame only. This sample carries roughly 100,000 clones, 64% of them seen once, and the ten largest clones take more than 2.5%. Sequencing was carried out using PBMCs. The source of these receptors is a man aged 55 to 70 in good health and CMV-seronegative.

This chain uses TRBV27 with TRBJ2-5, with a weak D call TRBD2 (5 bases). Trimming shortened V by 6 bases and J by 3 bases, and 14 bases separated the two germline ends. CDR3 length: 14 residues. Germline V gives CDR1 MNHEY, CDR2 SMNVEV (reference sequence). The CDR3 is CASRAAVMKETQYF. The CDR3 DNA follows: TGTGCCAGCAGAGCAGCGGTTATGAAAGAGACCCAGTACTTC.

The chain employs TRBV2 and TRBJ1-1; a weak D match, TRBD1 (5 bases). V was cut by 1 base and J by 1 base, with 22 bases left in between. The CDR3 runs 19 residues. CDR1 and CDR2 (germline): SNHLY, FYNNEI. CDR3 amino acids: CASSEVVFGAGWENTEAFF. The CDR3 DNA reads as TGTGCCAGCAGTGAAGTTGTTTTTGGGGCAGGGTGGGAGAACACTGAAGCTTTCTTT.

This clone was observed a handful of times. J is TRBJ1-1 and V is TRBV5-4; 11 bases are a match to TRBD1. After removal of 3 bases from V and 8 bases from J, the junction contained 6 bases not matched to a gene. Germline CDR1 reads SGHNT; CDR2 reads YYREEE (reference sequence). The CDR3 runs 14 residues. CDR3 DNA: TGTGCCAGCAGCTCTGGACAGGGGGCAAGAGAAGCTTTCTTT. Protein sequence: CASSSGQGAREAFF.

Only a few counts were recorded for this clone. The gene calls are TRBV5-1 and TRBJ1-1, with D maybe TRBD1 (5 bases). There are 14 residues in the CDR3. Trimming pared 2 bases from V and 0 bases from J, leaving 8 bases between. CDR1 is SGHRS, CDR2 YFSETQ, per germline. The CDR3: CASSLQAMNTEAFF. The CDR3 DNA is TGCGCCAGCAGCTTACAGGCCATGAACACTGAAGCTTTCTTT.

In its sample, this clone was seen once. The rearrangement uses TRBV5-4 and TRBJ2-5, with D perhaps TRBD1 (5 bases). CDR3 length: 14 amino acids. Trimming removed 0 bases at V and 2 bases at J, with 8 bases between. Germline V gene lookup returns CDR1 SGHNT and CDR2 YYREEE (reference sequence). The CDR3 reads CASSLAPGQETQYF. The CDR3 DNA is TGTGCCAGCAGCTTGGCGCCAGGGCAAGAGACCCAGTACTTC.

This sequence joins TRBV18 and TRBJ1-1; 7 nucleotides agree with TRBD1. The J segment lost 0 bases and the V segment lost 6 bases, leaving 13 bases of the junction unmatched. CDR3 length: 17 amino acids. Germline CDR1 is KGHSH and CDR2 is LQKENI. CDR3 sequence: CASSSIYRTGLNTEAFF. CDR3 in DNA: TGTGCCAGCTCCTCTATTTATAGGACAGGACTGAACACTGAAGCTTTCTTT.

This sequence joins TRBV6-5 and TRBJ1-5, with D hard to call. The CDR3 has 16 residues. Trimming shortened V by 0 bases and J by 7 bases, and 16 bases separated the two germline ends. Looked up from germline, CDR1 is MNHEY and CDR2 is SVGAGI. The CDR3 here is CASSYSGPPGAQPQHF. CDR3 DNA: TGTGCCAGCAGTTACTCAGGTCCCCCGGGAGCGCAGCCCCAGCATTTT.

The rearrangement joins TRBV7-2 to TRBJ1-2; 7 nucleotides agree with TRBD1. The germline CDR1 and CDR2 sequences are SGHTA and FQGNSA. The junction had 9 bases not matched to a gene; V was cut back by 3 bases and J by 8 bases. This CDR3 contains 14 residues. Written as DNA, the CDR3 is TGTGCCAGCAGCTTCTACGGACAGGAGTGGGGCTACACCTTC. Its translation is CASSFYGQEWGYTF.

Turning to this clone: A much more abundant neighbour one base away suggests this may be a read error. The rearrangement uses TRBV5-1 and TRBJ1-2; TRBD1 is a possible D gene (6 bases). CDR3 length: 14 amino acids. The V gene's germline CDR1 is SGHRS and CDR2 YFSETQ. V lost 0 bases, J lost 0 bases, and 6 bases lay in between. The CDR3 region is CASSLGTANYGYTF. The CDR3 nucleotides read TGCGCCAGCAGCTTGGGGACAGCTAACTATGGCTACACCTTC.

V and J are TRBV5-1 and TRBJ2-3, with D uncertain. V lost 0 bases and J lost 2, with 10 bases in between. Germline loops: CDR1 SGHRS, CDR2 YFSETQ. This CDR3 contains 15 residues. The DNA of the CDR3 is TGCGCCAGCAGCTTGGCCCCGGAGCTCACAGATACGCAGTATTTT. This gives the protein CASSLAPELTDTQYF. Filled out from reference TRBV5-1 and TRBJ2-3, the complete variable domain reads KAGVTQTPRYLIKTRGQQVTLSCSPISGHRSVSWYQQTPGQGLQFLFEYFSETQRNKGNFPGRFSGRQFSNSRSEMNVSTLELGDSALYLCASSLAPELTDTQYFGPGTRLTVL.

This clone was seen only a few times. The rearrangement uses TRBV29-1 and TRBJ2-7; 14 bases line up with TRBD2. CDR3 length: 16 residues. V lost 1 base, J lost 6 bases, and 8 bases stayed unmatched. Germline V CDR1 and CDR2: SQVTM, ANQGSEA. The DNA of the CDR3 is TGCAGCGTTGAAGTCCCGGGACTAGCGGGAGTAGGCGAGCAGTACTTC. It encodes CSVEVPGLAGVGEQYF.

The rearrangement links TRBV5-1 to TRBJ2-7, with D possibly being TRBD2 (6 bases). The CDR3 contains 14 residues. Germline assignment: CDR1 SGHRS and CDR2 YFSETQ. Trimming left V 3 bases short and J 4 bases short, with 14 bases between. The CDR3 DNA reads as TGCGCCAGCAGCTCGAGCGGGTCCTTATACGAGCAGTACTTC. It is translated as CASSSSGSLYEQYF.

The table lists this clone with a count of one. In nucleotides, the CDR3 is TGTGCCAGCAGCCGGGGGACAGGGGGCGGCTATGGCTACACCTTC. Translation: CASSRGTGGGYGYTF. The chain links TRBV5-6 to TRBJ1-2; TRBD1 aligns across 12 bases. There are 15 residues in the CDR3. Germline-derived CDR1 and CDR2 are SGHDT and YYEEEE. With 4 bases clipped from V and 4 bases from J, the junction kept 5 bases outside the gene matches.

The genes are TRBV7-2 and TRBJ1-4, with D unresolved. The V gene lost 3 bases and the J gene lost 3 bases, with 8 bases spanning the gap. CDR1 and CDR2 from the germline V gene are SGHTA and FQGNSA. This CDR3 has 14 amino acids. The CDR3 loop reads CASSFRQSNEKLFF. DNA of the CDR3: TGTGCCAGCAGCTTCAGGCAGTCTAATGAAAAACTGTTTTTT.

V and J are TRBV18 and TRBJ1-1, with 8 bases matching TRBD1. With 4 bases clipped from V and 0 bases from J, the junction kept 7 bases outside the gene matches. Germline CDR1 and CDR2: KGHSH and LQKENI. This CDR3 comprises 16 residues. The CDR3 sequence: CASSRFDRGMNTEAFF. The DNA of the CDR3 is TGTGCCAGCTCACGGTTCGACAGGGGCATGAACACTGAAGCTTTCTTT.

The chain couples TRBV10-2 to TRBJ2-7, with D possibly TRBD1 on 5 matching bases. CDR1 and CDR2 from the germline V gene are WSHSY and SAAADI. Trimming took 7 bases from V and 7 from J, leaving 11 bases between them. There are 11 residues in the CDR3. CDR3 region: CASTGHEEQYF. CDR3 bases: TGCGCCAGCACCGGACATGAGGAGCAGTACTTC.

The chain couples TRBV19 to TRBJ1-2, with 9 positions matching TRBD1. V shed 10 bases, J shed 4 bases, and the junction held 7 bases outside the gene matches. CDR1 LNHDA and CDR2 SQIVND come from the germline V gene (reference sequence). This CDR3 is 13 amino acids long. CDR3 residues: CATQTGGSYGYTF. Written as DNA, the CDR3 is TGTGCCACCCAGACAGGGGGGTCCTATGGCTACACCTTC.

The rearrangement joins TRBV6-5 to TRBJ2-5, with 7 bases that match TRBD1. Germline V gene sequence: CDR1 MNHEY, CDR2 SVGAGI. The CDR3 extends over 14 amino acids. V dropped 0 bases and J dropped 5; count of bases not matched to a gene: 3. The DNA of the CDR3 is TGTGCCAGCAGTTACTCGAACAGGGGCGAGACCCAGTACTTC. As protein: CASSYSNRGETQYF.

This clone was counted between two and nine times. The chain couples TRBV7-3 to TRBJ2-2; D gene unclear. CDR1 and CDR2 from the germline V gene are SGHTA and FQGTGA. V dropped 2 bases and J dropped 0 bases, with 13 bases sitting between them. The CDR3 spans 17 residues. CDR3 region: CASSLSVSSTNTGELFF. The CDR3 DNA reads as TGTGCCAGCAGCTTATCGGTTTCGTCAACGAACACCGGGGAGCTGTTTTTT.

The chain joins TRBV7-6 to TRBJ2-5; tentatively, D is TRBD1 (7 bases). There are 14 residues in the CDR3. Trimming took 1 base from V and 5 from J, leaving 11 bases between them. In germline, CDR1 is SGHVS, CDR2 FNYEAQ. In nucleotides, the CDR3 is TGTGCCAGCAGCTTAGTGGCAGGGGGGGAGACCCAGTACTTC. Residues: CASSLVAGGETQYF.

The chain carries TRBV7-9 and TRBJ2-7, with 8 bases matching TRBD1. Germline V lookup: CDR1 SEHNR, CDR2 FQNEAQ (reference sequence). Losses at the gene ends were 2 bases for V and 2 bases for J; bases not matched to a gene: 5. The CDR3 contains 15 residues. CDR3 sequence reads: CASSLWGTGPYEQYF. CDR3 in DNA: TGTGCCAGCAGCTTATGGGGGACAGGTCCCTACGAGCAGTACTTC.

V is TRBV18 and J is TRBJ1-5; TRBD1 matches at 7 bases. The ends lost 6 bases at V and 6 bases at J; junction bases unmatched: 8. This CDR3 is built from 14 residues. Germline assignment: CDR1 KGHSH and CDR2 LQKENI. The CDR3 is CASSPNRGGQPQHF. The CDR3, as DNA: TGTGCCAGCTCGCCTAACAGGGGTGGTCAGCCCCAGCATTTT.

The chain is built from TRBV29-1 and TRBJ2-7; the match to TRBD1 covers 10 bases. Unmatched junction bases numbered 10, after V lost 5 bases and J lost 6 bases. CDR3 length: 14 amino acids. The germline V gene encodes CDR1 SQVTM and CDR2 ANQGSEA. CDR3 loop: CSVRDRGRIREQYF. The CDR3 nucleotides read TGCAGCGTTCGGGACAGGGGAAGGATACGCGAGCAGTACTTC.

In DNA, the CDR3 is TGCAGCGTTGTGGTGACAATGGGTAACTATGGCTACACCTTC. This gives the protein CSVVVTMGNYGYTF. The chain combines TRBV29-1 with TRBJ1-2; D is unresolved. With 4 bases removed from V and 1 base from J, the gap between germline ends came to 13 bases. The germline V gene encodes CDR1 SQVTM and CDR2 ANQGSEA. The CDR3 sequence is 14 residues long.

The gene calls are TRBV7-2 and TRBJ1-2, with TRBD1 identical over 7 bases. Losses at the gene ends were 3 bases for V and 7 bases for J; bases not matched to a gene: 11. The CDR3 runs 15 residues. Germline V gene sequence: CDR1 SGHTA, CDR2 FQGNSA. CDR3 coding DNA: TGTGCCAGCAGCTTTGGGTCCCGACAGGGTAGTGGCTACACCTTC. This codes for CASSFGSRQGSGYTF.

This chain connects TRBV28 to TRBJ2-7; TRBD1 might be the D (6 bases). Germline CDR1 MDHEN, CDR2 SYDVKM. The CDR3 has 15 residues. V lost 5 bases and J lost 3, with 17 bases in between. CDR3: CASSPVGTPDYEQYF. CDR3 DNA: TGTGCCAGCAGTCCGGTAGGGACACCGGACTACGAGCAGTACTTC.